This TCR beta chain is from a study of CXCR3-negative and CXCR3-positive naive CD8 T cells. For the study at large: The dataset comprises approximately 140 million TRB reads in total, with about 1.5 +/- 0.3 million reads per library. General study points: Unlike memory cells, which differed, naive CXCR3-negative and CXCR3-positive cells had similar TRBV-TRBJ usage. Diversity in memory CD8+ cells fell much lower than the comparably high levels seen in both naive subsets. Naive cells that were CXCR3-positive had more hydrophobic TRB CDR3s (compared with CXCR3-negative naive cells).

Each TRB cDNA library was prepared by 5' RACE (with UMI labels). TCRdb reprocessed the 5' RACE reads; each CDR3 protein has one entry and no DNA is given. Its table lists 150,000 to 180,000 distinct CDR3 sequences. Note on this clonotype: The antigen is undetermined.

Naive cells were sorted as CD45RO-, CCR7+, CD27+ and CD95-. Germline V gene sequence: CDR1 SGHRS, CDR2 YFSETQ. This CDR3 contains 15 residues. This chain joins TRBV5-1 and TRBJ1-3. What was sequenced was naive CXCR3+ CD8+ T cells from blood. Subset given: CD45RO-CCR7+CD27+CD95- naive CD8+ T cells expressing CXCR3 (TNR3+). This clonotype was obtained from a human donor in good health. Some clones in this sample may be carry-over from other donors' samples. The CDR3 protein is CASSLDRVYGNTIYF. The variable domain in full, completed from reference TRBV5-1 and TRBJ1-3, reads KAGVTQTPRYLIKTRGQQVTLSCSPISGHRSVSWYQQTPGQGLQFLFEYFSETQRNKGNFPGRFSGRQFSNSRSEMNVSTLELGDSALYLCASSLDRVYGNTIYFGEGSWLTVV.